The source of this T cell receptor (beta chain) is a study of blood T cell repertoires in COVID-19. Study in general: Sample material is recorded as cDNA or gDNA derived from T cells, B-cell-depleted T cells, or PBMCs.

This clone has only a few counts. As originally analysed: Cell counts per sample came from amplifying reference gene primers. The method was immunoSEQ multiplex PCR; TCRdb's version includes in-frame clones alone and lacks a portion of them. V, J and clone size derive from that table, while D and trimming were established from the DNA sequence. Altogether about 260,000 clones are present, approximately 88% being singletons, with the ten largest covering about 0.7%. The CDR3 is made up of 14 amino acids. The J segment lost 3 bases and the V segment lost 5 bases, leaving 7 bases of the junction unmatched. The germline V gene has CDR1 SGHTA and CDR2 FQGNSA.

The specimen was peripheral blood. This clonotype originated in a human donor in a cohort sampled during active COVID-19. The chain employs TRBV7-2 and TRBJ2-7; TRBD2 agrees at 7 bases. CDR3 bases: TGTGCCAGCAGCCTCTCAGCGGGGAGCTACGAGCAGTACTTC. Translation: CASSLSAGSYEQYF. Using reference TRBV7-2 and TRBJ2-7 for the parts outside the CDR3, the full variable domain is GAGVSQSPSNKVTEKGKDVELRCDPISGHTALYWYRQSLGQGLEFLIYFQGNSAPDKSGLPSDRFSAERTGGSVSTLTIQRTQQEDSAVYLCASSLSAGSYEQYFGPGTRLTVT.